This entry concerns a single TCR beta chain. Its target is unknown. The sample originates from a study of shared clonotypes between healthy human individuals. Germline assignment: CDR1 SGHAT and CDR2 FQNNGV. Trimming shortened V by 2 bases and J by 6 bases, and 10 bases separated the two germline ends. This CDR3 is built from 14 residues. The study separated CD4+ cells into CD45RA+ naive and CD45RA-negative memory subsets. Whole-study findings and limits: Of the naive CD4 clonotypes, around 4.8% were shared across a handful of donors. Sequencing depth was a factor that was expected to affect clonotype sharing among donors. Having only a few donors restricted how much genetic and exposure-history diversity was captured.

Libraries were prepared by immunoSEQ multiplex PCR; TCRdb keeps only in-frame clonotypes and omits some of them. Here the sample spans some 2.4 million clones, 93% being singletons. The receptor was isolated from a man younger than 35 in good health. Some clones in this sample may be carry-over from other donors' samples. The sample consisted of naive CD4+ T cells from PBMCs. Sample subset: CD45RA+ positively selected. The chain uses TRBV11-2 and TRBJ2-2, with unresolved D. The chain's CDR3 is CASSLMSVAGELFF. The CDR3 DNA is TGTGCCAGCAGCTTAATGTCCGTGGCCGGGGAGCTGTTTTTT.